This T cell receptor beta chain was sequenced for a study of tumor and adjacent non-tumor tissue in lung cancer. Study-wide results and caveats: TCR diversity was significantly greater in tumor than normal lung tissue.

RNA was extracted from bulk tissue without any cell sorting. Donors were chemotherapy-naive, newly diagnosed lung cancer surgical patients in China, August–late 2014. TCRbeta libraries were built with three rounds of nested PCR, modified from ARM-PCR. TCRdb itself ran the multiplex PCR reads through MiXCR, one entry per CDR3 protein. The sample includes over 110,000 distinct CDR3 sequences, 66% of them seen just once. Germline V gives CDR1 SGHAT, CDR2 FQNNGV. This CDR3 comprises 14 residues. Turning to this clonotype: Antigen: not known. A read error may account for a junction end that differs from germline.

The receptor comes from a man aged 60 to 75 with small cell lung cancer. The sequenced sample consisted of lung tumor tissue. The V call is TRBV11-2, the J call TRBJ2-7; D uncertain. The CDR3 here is CATSLDLGLYEQYF. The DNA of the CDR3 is TGTGCCACCAGCTTAGATCTAGGCCTCTACGAGCAATACTTC.